This T cell receptor (beta chain) was recovered during a study of monozygotic twins with inflammatory bowel disease. In the case of this clonotype: Antigen unknown.

CDR3 length: 12 amino acids. Template switching was used to attach UMIs, which incorporated a 6-nucleotide sample barcode. TCRdb reprocessed the 5' RACE reads, with one entry per CDR3 protein and no DNA. This sample's table has around 140,000 distinct CDR3 sequences. Whole-study results and caveats: Diversity of TCRbeta measured by inverse Simpson was lower in IBD patients than in healthy co-twins. Lower sharing of clonotypes with other individuals was seen in IBD patients than in healthy twins. This was most marked in patients showing signs of disease activity.

The V call is TRBV12-3 or TRBV12-4, the J call TRBJ2-4; as DNA is missing, the TRBD1 call by TCRdb cannot be tested. This clonotype was sampled from a human donor with ulcerative colitis or Crohn's disease, or a healthy co-twin of an affected twin (not recorded which). Sequencing was done on a sample of blood. This CDR3 is CASRGTGAIQYF.